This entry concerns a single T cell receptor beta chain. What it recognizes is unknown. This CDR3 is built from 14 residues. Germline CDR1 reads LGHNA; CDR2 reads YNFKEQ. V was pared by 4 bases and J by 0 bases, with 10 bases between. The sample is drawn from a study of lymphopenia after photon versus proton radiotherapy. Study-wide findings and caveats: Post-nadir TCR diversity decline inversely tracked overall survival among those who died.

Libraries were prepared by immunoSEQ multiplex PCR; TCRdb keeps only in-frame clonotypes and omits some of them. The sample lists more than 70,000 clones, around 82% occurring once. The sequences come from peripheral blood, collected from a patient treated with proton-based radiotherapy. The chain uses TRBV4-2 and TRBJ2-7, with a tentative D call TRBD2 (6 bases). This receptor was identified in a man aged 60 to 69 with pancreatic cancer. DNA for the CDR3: TGTGCCAGCAGCCGTAGCGGAAGCTCCTACGAGCAGTACTTC. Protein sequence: CASSRSGSSYEQYF.